The next 19 T cell receptor beta chains were all read from a single sample in a study of blood T cell repertoires in COVID-19. The table came from immunoSEQ multiplex PCR; TCRdb's copy has only in-frame clones and leaves some out. The repertoire holds about 69,000 clones, with roughly 79% as singletons. The sample was peripheral blood. The receptors derive from a man in his fifties or sixties with acute or convalescent COVID-19.

The chain uses TRBV4-1 and TRBJ1-2; D not certain. Germline CDR1 is MGHRA and CDR2 is YSYEKL. The CDR3 spans 14 residues. Between the trimmed V and J ends, which lost 5 bases and 0 bases, there was a span of 10 bases. As DNA, the CDR3 is TGCGCCAGCAGCGCGGGGAGTACTAACTATGGCTACACCTTC. This gives the protein CASSAGSTNYGYTF.

V usage is TRBV2 and J usage is TRBJ2-7; D is undetermined. The CDR3 contains 14 residues. CDR1 is SNHLY, CDR2 FYNNEI, per germline. The V and J ends lost 4 bases and 0 bases respectively, with 10 bases between them. The CDR3 bases are TGTGCCAGCAGTGTCTCTCTCAGCTCCTACGAGCAGTACTTC. Amino acids: CASSVSLSSYEQYF.

The CDR3, as DNA: TGTGCCAGCAGTTATGGTAGCCGGGGGGCCTACAATGAGCAGTTCTTC. Protein product: CASSYGSRGAYNEQFF. V gene TRBV5-6 combines with J gene TRBJ2-1, with TRBD2 identical over 7 bases. The CDR3 has 16 amino acids. Germline CDR1 reads SGHDT; CDR2 reads YYEEEE. The V segment lost 5 bases and the J segment 2 bases; nucleotides outside the gene matches: 10.

The chain recombines TRBV5-5 with TRBJ1-1; tentative D call: TRBD1 (6 bases). The CDR3 loop spans 15 amino acids. Germline CDR1 SGHKS, CDR2 YYEKEE (reference sequence). Deletions cut 4 bases from V and 1 base from J, with 14 bases between. In DNA form, the CDR3 reads TGTGCCAGCAGCCCATGGACAGTAGCGAACACTGAAGCTTTCTTT. This gives the protein CASSPWTVANTEAFF. The variable domain in full, completed from reference TRBV5-5 and TRBJ1-1, reads DAGVTQSPTHLIKTRGQQVTLRCSPISGHKSVSWYQQVLGQGPQFIFQYYEKEERGRGNFPDRFSARQFPNYSSELNVNALLLGDSALYLCASSPWTVANTEAFFGQGTRLTVV.

This chain connects TRBV18 to TRBJ2-7; D possibly corresponds to TRBD1 (6 bases). The germline V gene has CDR1 KGHSH and CDR2 LQKENI. This CDR3 has 14 amino acids. Between the trimmed V and J ends, which lost 3 bases and 3 bases, there was a span of 12 bases. The CDR3 sequence is CASSPTGDIYEQYF. CDR3 bases: TGTGCCAGCTCACCGACTGGGGACATCTACGAGCAGTACTTC. Based on the CDR3 plus reference TRBV18 and TRBJ2-7, the full variable domain is NAGVMQNPRHLVRRRGQEARLRCSPMKGHSHVYWYRQLPEEGLKFMVYLQKENIIDESGMPKERFSAEFPKEGPSILRIQQVVRGDSAAYFCASSPTGDIYEQYFGPGTRLTVT.

V and J are TRBV6-5 and TRBJ1-2; D uncertain. CDR3 length: 11 amino acids. CDR1 and CDR2 (germline): MNHEY, SVGAGI. The germline V and J ends were trimmed by 6 bases and 8 bases, with 10 bases remaining between them. CDR3 DNA: TGTGCCAGCAGCCACGGAGGCGGCTACACCTTC. Protein: CASSHGGGYTF.

The V gene is TRBV2, the J gene TRBJ1-5; TRBD1 matches 10 bases. The CDR3 extends over 13 amino acids. The germline V gene encodes CDR1 SNHLY and CDR2 FYNNEI. V lost 6 bases to trimming and J lost 7 bases; unmatched junction nucleotides: 3. This CDR3 is CASRGQGNQPQHF. The DNA for the CDR3 is TGTGCCAGCAGGGGACAGGGGAACCAGCCCCAGCATTTT.

The V call is TRBV6-1, the J call TRBJ2-7, with 9 bases lining up with TRBD1. V trimming: 0 bases; J trimming: 4 bases; junction bases outside the gene matches: 4. Germline CDR1 MNHNS, CDR2 SASEGT. The CDR3 runs 15 residues. In DNA form, the CDR3 reads TGTGCCAGCAGTGAAGCCCCGGGACAGGGTTACGAGCAGTACTTC. It translates to CASSEAPGQGYEQYF.

The sample holds one count of this clone. The gene calls are TRBV6-2 or TRBV6-3 and TRBJ1-1; D ambiguous. V was clipped by 6 bases and J by 0 bases, with 8 bases between them. Germline V gene sequence: CDR1 MNHEY, CDR2 SVGEGT. CDR3 size: 13 residues. The CDR3 spells CASSSQMNTEAFF. For the CDR3, the DNA is TGTGCCAGCAGCTCACAGATGAACACTGAAGCTTTCTTT.

V is TRBV2 and J is TRBJ2-7; 7 nucleotides align to TRBD2. The CDR3 has 16 amino acids. V was clipped by 6 bases and J by 2 bases; unmatched bases: 13. CDR1 is SNHLY and CDR2 is FYNNEI in the germline V gene. CDR3 residues: CASSRPSLAATYEQYF. CDR3 coding DNA: TGTGCCAGCAGCCGACCAAGCCTAGCGGCAACCTACGAGCAGTACTTC.

The gene calls are TRBV11-2 and TRBJ1-1, with 7 nucleotides matching TRBD1. The CDR3 extends over 14 amino acids. Per the germline V gene, CDR1 is SGHAT and CDR2 is FQNNGV. V gave up 6 bases and J gave up 2 bases; unmatched junction bases: 6. The CDR3 protein is CASRGTAHNTEAFF. Here the CDR3 DNA reads TGTGCCAGCAGGGGGACAGCCCATAACACTGAAGCTTTCTTT.

The V call is TRBV13, the J call TRBJ1-6; no reliable D call. Trimming shortened V by 11 bases and J by 0 bases, and 11 bases separated the two germline ends. CDR1 and CDR2 (germline): PRHDT, FYEKMQ (reference sequence). CDR3 length: 14 residues. The CDR3 is CASSGASYNSPLHF. DNA of the CDR3: TGTGCCTCCTCAGGCGCCTCCTATAATTCACCCCTCCACTTT.

This chain uses TRBV21-1 with TRBJ1-3; the table gives TRBD1 as D, unverified against the DNA. TRBV21-1 is flagged as a pseudogene. This CDR3 is built from 16 residues. The CDR3 nucleotides are TGTGCCAGCAGCAAATTTGAGGGGGCGCCGGGAAACACCATATATTTT. This sequence encodes CASSKFEGAPGNTIYF.

CDR3 DNA: TGTGCCACCAGCAGGAGACTAGCGGGGGGACAATACAATGAGCAGTTCTTC. Translated, it gives CATSRRLAGGQYNEQFF. The V and J genes are TRBV15 and TRBJ2-1; TRBD2 aligns across 13 bases. The trim removed 3 bases at V and 4 bases at J, leaving 6 bases unmatched. Germline V gene lookup returns CDR1 LNHNV and CDR2 YYDKDF (reference sequence). The CDR3 totals 17 residues.

The V gene is TRBV6-6, the J gene TRBJ1-4; TRBD1 matches at 9 bases. Germline CDR1 is MNHNY and CDR2 is SVGAGI (reference sequence). V was pared by 6 bases and J by 7 bases, with 6 bases of the junction left unmatched. There are 14 residues in the CDR3. CDR3 nucleotides: TGTGCCAGCAGAGTACAGGGGGCGGGTGAAAAACTGTTTTTT. It yields the protein CASRVQGAGEKLFF.

The chain couples TRBV5-4 to TRBJ1-2; TRBD1 matches at 8 bases. The junction had 3 bases not matched to a gene; V was cut back by 4 bases and J by 4 bases. Germline V lookup: CDR1 SGHNT, CDR2 YYREEE (reference sequence). The CDR3 loop spans 13 amino acids. Here the CDR3 DNA reads TGTGCCAGCAGCCAGGACAGGGCCTATGGCTACACCTTC. Its translation is CASSQDRAYGYTF.

This chain connects TRBV3-1 (or the pseudogene TRBV3-2) to TRBJ1-3; TRBD1 matches 8 bases. Losses at the gene ends were 5 bases for V and 4 bases for J; bases not matched to a gene: 7. The length of the CDR3 is 15 residues. Germline V lookup: CDR1 LGHDT, CDR2 YNNKEL (reference sequence). The CDR3 protein is CASSSRQGQGNTIYF. In DNA, the CDR3 is TGTGCCAGCAGCAGTCGACAGGGGCAGGGAAACACCATATATTTT.

The CDR3: CASSSASGDTEAFF. DNA of the CDR3: TGCGCCAGCAGCTCGGCCTCAGGGGACACTGAAGCTTTCTTT. This chain connects TRBV5-1 to TRBJ1-1; TRBD1 is a possible D gene (6 bases). Deletions cut 3 bases from V and 3 bases from J, with 12 bases between. The CDR3 has 14 residues. In germline, CDR1 is SGHRS, CDR2 YFSETQ.

This clone was seen only a few times. One junction end does not reproduce the germline sequence, and a read error may be involved. J is TRBJ2-1 and V is TRBV7-2; 13 bases are shared with TRBD2. Germline CDR1 reads SGHTA; CDR2 reads FQGNSA. This CDR3 has 16 residues. The CDR3 nucleotides read TGTGCCAGCAGCTCTCGGACTAGCGGGGGTTACATTGAGCAGTTCTTC. Protein: CASSSRTSGGYIEQFF.